This is a list of T cell receptor beta chains from one sample in a study of T cell responses to AZD1222 COVID-19 vaccine. Profiling relied on immunoSEQ multiplex PCR, and the TCRdb table lists in-frame clones only, not all of them. The repertoire holds about 150,000 clones, with 86% as singletons. The source material was peripheral blood, sampled 28 days after the second AZD1222 dose. The origin of the receptors is an adult who received the AZD1222 COVID-19 vaccine. The CDR3 runs from the conserved cysteine through the conserved F or W. The D gene is left open where the match is weak. Clone size is not always given. Where it is, it says once, few, many or a class for expanded clones.

cdr3_aa cdr3_nt cdr3_length d_call j_call v_call clone_size
CASSLGREYNEQFF TGCGCCAGCAGCTTAGGACGAGAGTACAATGAGCAGTTCTTC 14 NA TRBJ2-1 TRBV5-1 NA
CASSPGGVLAEAFF TGTGCCAGCAGTCCCGGGGGGGTCTTGGCTGAAGCTTTCTTT 14 NA TRBJ1-1 TRBV11-2 NA
CASSQDLQGAGELFF TGTGCCAGCAGCCAAGATCTTCAGGGGGCCGGGGAGCTGTTTTTT 15 TRBD1 TRBJ2-2 TRBV14 NA
CASSRTGGAKGYTF TGTGCCAGCAGTCGGACAGGGGGGGCGAAAGGCTACACCTTC 14 TRBD1 TRBJ1-2 TRBV6-5 NA
CAISALAGSTDTQYF TGTGCCATCAGTGCCTTAGCGGGAAGTACAGATACGCAGTATTTT 15 TRBD2 TRBJ2-3 TRBV10-3 NA
CASSRGQASYGYTF TGTGCCAGCAGCCGAGGACAGGCTTCCTATGGCTACACCTTC 14 TRBD1 TRBJ1-2 TRBV7-9 few
CAWTQPGWNTEAFF TGTGCCTGGACCCAACCGGGGTGGAACACTGAAGCTTTCTTT 14 NA TRBJ1-1 TRBV30 NA
CASSPGGEYYGYTF TGTGCCAGCAGTCCAGGGGGCGAATACTATGGCTACACCTTC 14 TRBD1 TRBJ1-2 TRBV28 NA
CASSPGQYGYTF TGTGCCAGCAGCCCCGGACAGTATGGCTACACCTTC 12 NA TRBJ1-2 TRBV5-6 few
CASRDLGSNQPQHF TGTGCCAGCAGGGACTTGGGCAGCAATCAGCCCCAGCATTTT 14 NA TRBJ1-5 TRBV27 NA
CSVGGGYTF TGCAGCGTTGGGGGTGGCTACACCTTC 9 NA TRBJ1-2 TRBV29-1 NA
CASSRDPATNEKLFF TGTGCCAGCAGCCGCGATCCTGCAACTAATGAAAAACTGTTTTTT 15 NA TRBJ1-4 TRBV3-1/TRBV3-2 NA
CASSPRRNRGTEAFF TGTGCCAGCAGCCCCCGGAGAAATAGGGGCACTGAAGCTTTCTTT 15 NA TRBJ1-1 TRBV9 NA
CASSLETGQGYTF TGTGCCAGCAGCTTAGAGACAGGGCAAGGCTACACCTTC 13 TRBD1 TRBJ1-2 TRBV7-6 NA
CASSLDWDQETQYF TGTGCCAGCAGCTTAGACTGGGATCAAGAGACCCAGTACTTC 14 NA TRBJ2-5 TRBV7-2 NA
CASSLGTLYNEQFF TGTGCCAGCAGCCTTGGGACTCTCTACAATGAGCAGTTCTTC 14 NA TRBJ2-1 TRBV7-2 NA
CSASTGDLFF TGCAGTGCTAGTACGGGGGATCTGTTCTTC 10 NA TRBJ2-1 TRBV20-1 NA
CASISTSHRVANTGELFF TGTGCCAGCATTTCCACCTCACACCGGGTCGCGAACACCGGGGAGCTGTTTTTT 18 NA TRBJ2-2 TRBV13 few
CAWRVKGGEAFF TGTGCCTGGAGAGTGAAGGGCGGTGAAGCTTTCTTT 12 NA TRBJ1-1 TRBV30 NA
CASSLGPNNEQFF TGTGCCAGCAGCTTAGGACCGAACAATGAGCAGTTCTTC 13 NA TRBJ2-1 TRBV7-9 once
CASSVDRRGHGYTF TGTGCCAGCAGCGTAGATAGACGGGGTCATGGCTACACCTTC 14 NA TRBJ1-2 TRBV9 NA
CASNLGNGYTF TGTGCCAGCAATCTAGGCAATGGCTACACCTTC 11 NA TRBJ1-2 TRBV12-3/TRBV12-4 NA
CASRSQGDRGYTF TGTGCCAGCAGGTCACAGGGAGATCGCGGCTACACCTTC 13 NA TRBJ1-2 TRBV3-1/TRBV3-2 NA
CASSGHPWVRNHRYTF TGTGCCAGCAGTGGCCATCCCTGGGTCCGCAATCACCGCTACACCTTC 16 NA TRBJ1-2 TRBV2 NA
CASSLTLYEQYF TGTGCCAGCTCACTCACATTATACGAGCAGTACTTC 12 NA TRBJ2-7 TRBV18 NA
CASSPTRGNEQYF TGTGCCAGCAGCCCGACCCGGGGGAACGAGCAGTACTTC 13 NA TRBJ2-7 TRBV6-2/TRBV6-3 NA
CASSPSRGGGNTIYF TGTGCCAGCAGTCCCTCGAGAGGGGGTGGAAACACCATATATTTT 15 NA TRBJ1-3 TRBV6-5 NA
CASSFGVGETQYF TGTGCCAGCAGTTTCGGGGTGGGGGAGACCCAGTACTTC 13 NA TRBJ2-5 TRBV4-2 NA
CASSYQGAYGYTF TGTGCCAGCAGTTACCAGGGAGCCTATGGCTACACCTTC 13 NA TRBJ1-2 TRBV6-6 NA
CASSSSGGRGYEQYF TGTGCCAGCAGCTCCTCAGGGGGAAGGGGCTACGAGCAGTACTTC 15 TRBD1 TRBJ2-7 TRBV7-8 NA
CASSLSSTTNEKLFF TGTGCCAGCAGTCTTTCCTCGACAACTAATGAAAAACTGTTTTTT 15 NA TRBJ1-4 TRBV27 NA
CASSQGRGPDNSPLHF TGCGCCAGCAGCCAAGGGAGGGGCCCGGATAATTCACCCCTCCACTTT 16 NA TRBJ1-6 TRBV4-1 NA
CASSSLDRVNGYTF TGTGCCAGCAGTTCCCTGGACAGGGTTAATGGCTACACCTTC 14 TRBD1 TRBJ1-2 TRBV6-2/TRBV6-3 NA
CASSFGGGLAKNIQYF TGTGCCAGCAGCTTTGGAGGGGGGCTAGCCAAAAACATTCAGTACTTC 16 NA TRBJ2-4 TRBV11-2 once
CASSPLGANTEAFF TGTGCCAGCAGTCCCCTGGGGGCGAACACTGAAGCTTTCTTT 14 NA TRBJ1-1 TRBV27 NA
CASSGGQGGGYTF TGTGCCAGCAGCGGGGGACAGGGCGGTGGCTACACCTTC 13 TRBD1 TRBJ1-2 TRBV9 NA
CASIGDGYAYEQYF TGTGCCAGCATTGGGGACGGGTATGCCTACGAGCAGTACTTC 14 NA TRBJ2-7 TRBV7-9 NA
CASSSARHYEQYF TGTGCCAGCAGTTCGGCCAGACACTACGAGCAGTACTTC 13 NA TRBJ2-7 TRBV27 NA
CASSRSGAYEQYF TGTGCCAGCAGTCGATCAGGGGCCTACGAGCAGTACTTC 13 NA TRBJ2-7 TRBV12-3/TRBV12-4 NA
CASYLGQSSYEQYF TGCGCCAGCTATCTAGGACAGAGCTCCTACGAGCAGTACTTC 14 NA TRBJ2-7 TRBV5-1 NA
CASSSDYTQGTQYF TGTGCCAGCAGCTCCGACTACACGCAGGGGACCCAGTACTTC 14 NA TRBJ2-5 TRBV7-2 NA
CASSTRAGGDTQYF TGTGCCAGCAGCACGAGGGCCGGAGGGGATACGCAGTATTTT 14 NA TRBJ2-3 TRBV5-6 NA
CASSQGDRSSSGANVLTF TGTGCCAGCAGCCAAGGGGACAGGTCGAGCTCTGGGGCCAACGTCCTGACTTTC 18 TRBD1 TRBJ2-6 TRBV4-2 NA
CASSQAREKLFF TGTGCCAGCAGCCAAGCAAGGGAAAAACTGTTTTTT 12 NA TRBJ1-4 TRBV4-2 NA